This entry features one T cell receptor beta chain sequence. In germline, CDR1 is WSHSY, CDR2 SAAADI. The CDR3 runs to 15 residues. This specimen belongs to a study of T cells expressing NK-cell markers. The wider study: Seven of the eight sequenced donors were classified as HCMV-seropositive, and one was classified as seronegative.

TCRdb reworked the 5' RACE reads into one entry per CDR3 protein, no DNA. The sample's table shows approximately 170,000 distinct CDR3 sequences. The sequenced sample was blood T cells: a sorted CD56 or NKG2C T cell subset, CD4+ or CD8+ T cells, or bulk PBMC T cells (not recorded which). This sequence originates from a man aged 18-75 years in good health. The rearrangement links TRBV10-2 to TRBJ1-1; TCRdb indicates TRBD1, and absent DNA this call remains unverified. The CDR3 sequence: CASSEAPGGTTEAFF.